Shown below are 17 T cell receptor beta chains from a single sample sequenced in a study of T cells in Graves' hyperthyroidism and ophthalmopathy. Authors of the study amplified TCR beta CDR3 regions from RNA transcripts. A set of HTBI primers served as the primers for a first-round RT-PCR of the TCR CDR3. TCRdb re-analysed the multiplex PCR reads in MiXCR, keeping a single row per CDR3 protein. The table includes about 350,000 distinct CDR3 sequences, 19% detected once. Sequences were obtained from blood. Receptor source: a woman in her late teens or twenties with Graves' hyperthyroidism.

The chain employs TRBV7-8 and TRBJ2-7; 7 bases map to TRBD2. With V trimmed by 6 bases and J by 0 bases, 5 bases remained unmatched. CDR1 SGHVS and CDR2 FQNEAQ come from the germline V gene. This CDR3 spans 14 amino acids. CDR3 region: CASRRDYSSYEQYF. In DNA form, the CDR3 reads TGTGCCAGCAGACGGGACTACAGCTCCTACGAGCAGTACTTC.

This clonotype has at least ten counts. The V gene is TRBV5-1, the J gene TRBJ2-2, with 9 bases lining up with TRBD1. V trimming: 3 bases; J trimming: 0 bases; junction bases outside the gene matches: 3. The germline V gene has CDR1 SGHRS and CDR2 YFSETQ. The CDR3 is made up of 16 amino acids. CDR3 protein: CASSSDRGTNTGELFF. The CDR3 DNA follows: TGCGCCAGCAGCTCCGACAGGGGGACGAACACCGGGGAGCTGTTTTTT.

This clonotype was recorded many times. The gene calls are TRBV5-6 and TRBJ1-1, with D possibly matching TRBD1 (6 bases). The CDR3 has 13 residues. With 5 bases removed from V and 4 bases from J, the gap between germline ends came to 12 bases. The germline gives CDR1 SGHDT, CDR2 YYEEEE. CDR3 coding DNA: TGTGCCAGCAGATACCTCAGGGGCACTGAAGCTTTCTTT. Its protein is CASRYLRGTEAFF. The complete variable domain, with remaining parts taken from reference TRBV5-6 and TRBJ1-1, reads DAGVTQSPTHLIKTRGQQVTLRCSPKSGHDTVSWYQQALGQGPQFIFQYYEEEERQRGNFPDRFSGHQFPNYSSELNVNALLLGDSALYLCASRYLRGTEAFFGQGTRLTVV.

This clonotype was seen at least ten times. The chain has TRBV12-3 or TRBV12-4 and TRBJ1-3; D unclear. V was cut by 6 bases and J by 0 bases, with 9 bases left in between. This CDR3 has 14 amino acids. CDR3 coding DNA: TGTGCCAGCAGCTCGATCGGCTCTGGAAACACCATATATTTT. Its protein is CASSSIGSGNTIYF.

This clonotype appeared many times. The chain links TRBV24-1 to TRBJ2-3; D gene ambiguous. The CDR3 is made up of 14 amino acids. Trimming pared 6 bases from V and 0 bases from J, leaving 9 bases between. Germline CDR1 and CDR2: KGHDR and SFDVKD. The CDR3 region has the DNA TGTGCCACCAGTCAACCAGGAAGCACAGATACGCAGTATTTT. The encoded protein is CATSQPGSTDTQYF.

This clonotype was seen repeatedly, ten times or more. The V call is TRBV5-1, the J call TRBJ1-2, with 9 bases identical to TRBD1. Germline V gives CDR1 SGHRS, CDR2 YFSETQ. Trimming at V came to 2 bases and at J to 8 bases, leaving 7 bases not matched to a gene. The CDR3 has 14 amino acids. CDR3 nucleotide sequence: TGCGCCAGCAGCTTAGACAGGGGGTCGGAAGGCTACACCTTC. Its translation is CASSLDRGSEGYTF.

At least ten counts were recorded for this clonotype. V gene TRBV12-3 or TRBV12-4 combines with J gene TRBJ1-2; D is undetermined. CDR3 length equals 13 residues. Trimming removed 3 bases from V and 8 bases from J, with 13 bases in between. The CDR3 region has the DNA TGTGCCAGCAGTTTGTTTGGGGAGGGAGGCTACACCTTC. This encodes CASSLFGEGGYTF.

This clonotype was seen repeatedly, ten times or more. V gene TRBV12-3 or TRBV12-4 combines with J gene TRBJ1-5, with D possibly matching TRBD1 (6 bases). Trimming cost V 5 bases and J 7 bases, with 12 bases left between them. The CDR3 has 13 residues. The CDR3 here is CASSRAGAQPQHF. Written as DNA, the CDR3 is TGTGCCAGCAGTCGGGCGGGGGCACAGCCCCAGCATTTT.

The chain employs TRBV20-1 and TRBJ1-2; 12 bases agree with TRBD1. This CDR3 is 18 amino acids long. Germline-derived CDR1 and CDR2 are DFQATT and SNEGSKA (reference sequence). Trimming at V came to 0 bases and at J to 0 bases, leaving 8 bases not matched to a gene. CDR3 nucleotide sequence: TGCAGTGCTAGAGACAGGGGACAGGGGGCATTTTCTAACTATGGCTACACCTTC. Residues: CSARDRGQGAFSNYGYTF.

This clonotype appeared many times. The V call is TRBV28, the J call TRBJ2-7; D not resolved. Trimming took off 3 bases at V and 7 bases at J, with 10 bases between the two ends. Germline CDR1 MDHEN, CDR2 SYDVKM. The CDR3 is 12 amino acids. The CDR3 nucleotides are TGTGCCAGCAGTTTTGCAGGCCTTGAGCAGTACTTC. It translates to CASSFAGLEQYF.

This clonotype came up many times. The V and J genes are TRBV15 and TRBJ2-5, with D maybe TRBD2 (5 bases). CDR3 length equals 13 residues. Germline CDR1 and CDR2: LNHNV and YYDKDF (reference sequence). Trimming left V 6 bases short and J 1 base short, with 9 bases between. The CDR3: CATRGAAQETQYF. CDR3 nucleotides: TGTGCCACCAGAGGAGCGGCCCAAGAGACCCAGTACTTC.

The chain carries TRBV11-2 and TRBJ2-7; TRBD2 is a possible D gene (6 bases). Trimming cost V 5 bases and J 0 bases, with 17 bases left between them. This CDR3 comprises 16 residues. Per the germline V gene, CDR1 is SGHAT and CDR2 is FQNNGV. CDR3 loop: CASSKLLAASSYEQYF. The CDR3 DNA reads TGTGCCAGCAGCAAGCTACTAGCCGCGAGCTCCTACGAGCAGTACTTC.

To note about this clonotype: Being one base from a much bigger clone, this may be a read error. The V gene is TRBV5-1, the J gene TRBJ2-4; D is undetermined. The V gene's germline CDR1 is SGHRS and CDR2 YFSETQ. The CDR3 spans 13 residues. This CDR3 is CASSLGGDNIKYF. CDR3 sequence (DNA): TGCGCCAGCAGCTTGGGCGGAGATAACATTAAGTACTTC.

In its sample, this clonotype was seen many times. The rearrangement joins TRBV12-3 or TRBV12-4 to TRBJ2-7, with 9 bases matching TRBD1. The V segment lost 6 bases and the J segment 5 bases; nucleotides outside the gene matches: 14. There are 16 residues in the CDR3. CDR3 loop: CASSPRGTGIIDEQYF. The CDR3 nucleotides are TGTGCCAGCAGCCCAAGGGGGACAGGGATAATCGACGAGCAGTACTTC.

The table lists this clonotype with many counts. The rearrangement uses TRBV10-3 and TRBJ1-5; weak D call: TRBD1 (5 bases). Looked up from germline, CDR1 is ENHRY and CDR2 is SYGVKD. Deletions cut 6 bases from V and 5 bases from J, with 11 bases between. CDR3 size: 13 residues. CDR3 sequence reads: CAISRESDQPQHF. The CDR3 DNA is TGTGCCATCAGCAGGGAAAGTGATCAGCCCCAGCATTTT.

This clonotype occurred many times. The chain uses TRBV18 and TRBJ2-7; D is uncertain. The CDR3 has 13 amino acids. The V and J ends lost 0 bases and 3 bases respectively, with 6 bases between them. Looked up from germline, CDR1 is KGHSH and CDR2 is LQKENI. In nucleotides, the CDR3 is TGTGCCAGCTCACCACCCATCAACTACGAGCAGTACTTC. Its protein is CASSPPINYEQYF.

For this clonotype: At one end the junction does not follow the germline gene, possibly because of a read error. The chain carries TRBV24-1 and TRBJ1-2; D may be TRBD1 (5 bases). CDR3 size: 19 residues. CDR1 and CDR2 from the germline V gene are KGHDR and SFDVKD. CDR3 in amino acids: CATSDSSVTRDRPNYGFTF. DNA of the CDR3: TGTGCCACCAGTGATTCCTCCGTGACTAGGGACCGACCGAACTATGGCTTCACCTTC.